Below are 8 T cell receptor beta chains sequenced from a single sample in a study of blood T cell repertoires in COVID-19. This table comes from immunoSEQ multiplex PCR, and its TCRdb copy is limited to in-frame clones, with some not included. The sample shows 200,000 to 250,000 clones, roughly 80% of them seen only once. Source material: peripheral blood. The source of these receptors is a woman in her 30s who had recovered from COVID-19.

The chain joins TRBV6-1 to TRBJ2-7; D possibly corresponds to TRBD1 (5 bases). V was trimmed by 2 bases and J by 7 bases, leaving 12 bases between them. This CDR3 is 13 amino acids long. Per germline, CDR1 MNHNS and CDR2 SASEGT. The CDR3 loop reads CASSEWGRDEQYF. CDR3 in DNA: TGTGCCAGCAGTGAATGGGGCAGGGATGAGCAGTACTTC.

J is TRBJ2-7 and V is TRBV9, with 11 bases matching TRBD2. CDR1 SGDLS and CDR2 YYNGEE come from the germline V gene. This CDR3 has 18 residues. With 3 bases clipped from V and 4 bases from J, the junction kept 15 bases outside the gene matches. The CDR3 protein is CASSAGTSGLAVHYEQYF. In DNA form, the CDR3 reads TGTGCCAGCAGCGCTGGGACGTCGGGACTAGCGGTTCATTACGAGCAGTACTTC.

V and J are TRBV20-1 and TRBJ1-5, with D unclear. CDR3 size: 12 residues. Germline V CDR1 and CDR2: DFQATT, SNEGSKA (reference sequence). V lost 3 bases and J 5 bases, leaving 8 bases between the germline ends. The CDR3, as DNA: TGCAGTGCTAGTTCCGGGGATCAGCCCCAGCATTTT. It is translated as CSASSGDQPQHF.

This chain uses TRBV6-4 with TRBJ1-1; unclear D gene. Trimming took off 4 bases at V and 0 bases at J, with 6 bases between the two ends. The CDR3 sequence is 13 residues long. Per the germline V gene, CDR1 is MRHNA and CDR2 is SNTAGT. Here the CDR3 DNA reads TGTGCCAGCAGTGTGGCGGTGAACACTGAAGCTTTCTTT. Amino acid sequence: CASSVAVNTEAFF.

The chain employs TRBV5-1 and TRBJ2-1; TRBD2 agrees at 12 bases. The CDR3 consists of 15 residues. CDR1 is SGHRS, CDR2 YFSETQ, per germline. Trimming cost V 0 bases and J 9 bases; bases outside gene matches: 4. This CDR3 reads CASSLGLAGVLEQFF. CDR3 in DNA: TGCGCCAGCAGCTTGGGACTAGCGGGAGTTCTTGAGCAGTTCTTC.

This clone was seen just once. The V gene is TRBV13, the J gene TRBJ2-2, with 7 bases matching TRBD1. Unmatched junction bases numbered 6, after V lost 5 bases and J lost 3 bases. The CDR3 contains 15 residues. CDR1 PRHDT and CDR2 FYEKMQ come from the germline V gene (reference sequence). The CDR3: CASSQGGRDTGELFF. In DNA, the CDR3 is TGTGCCAGCAGCCAAGGGGGCAGGGACACCGGGGAGCTGTTTTTT.

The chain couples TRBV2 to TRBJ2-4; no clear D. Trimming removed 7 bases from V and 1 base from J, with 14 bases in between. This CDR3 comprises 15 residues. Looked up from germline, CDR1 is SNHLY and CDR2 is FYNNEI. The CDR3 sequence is CASTTNPRAKNIQYF. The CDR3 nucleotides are TGTGCCAGCACTACCAACCCGCGGGCCAAAAACATTCAGTACTTC. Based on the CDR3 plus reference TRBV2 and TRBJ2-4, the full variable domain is EPEVTQTPSHQVTQMGQEVILRCVPISNHLYFYWYRQILGQKVEFLVSFYNNEISEKSEIFDDQFSVERPDGSNFTLKIRSTKLEDSAMYFCASTTNPRAKNIQYFGAGTRLSVL.

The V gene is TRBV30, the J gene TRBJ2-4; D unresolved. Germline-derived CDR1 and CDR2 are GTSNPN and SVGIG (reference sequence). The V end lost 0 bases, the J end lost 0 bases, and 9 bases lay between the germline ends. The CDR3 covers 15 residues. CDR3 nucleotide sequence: TGTGCCTGGAGTGTTTCGCTACTAGCCAAAAACATTCAGTACTTC. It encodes CAWSVSLLAKNIQYF.